Listed here is a single TCR beta chain. The Seattle site enrolled patients during active infection and followed them longitudinally. These data originate in a study of blood T cell repertoires in COVID-19. Study-level information: There were acute and convalescent COVID-19 samples, and they came from the United States, Italy and Spain.

The V end lost 7 bases, the J end lost 1 base, and 10 bases lay between the germline ends. CDR3 length: 14 residues. The germline V gene has CDR1 SGHTA and CDR2 FQGTGA. The table came from immunoSEQ multiplex PCR; TCRdb's copy has only in-frame clones and leaves some out. Of approximately 160,000 clones detected, roughly 85% appear once; the ten largest clones hold more than 7.5%. This chain connects TRBV7-3 to TRBJ2-2, with D hard to call. This receptor was taken from a woman aged 55 to 70 with COVID-19, enrolled during active disease. Sequencing was done on a sample of peripheral blood. The CDR3 reads CASTSGVNTGELFF. The CDR3 DNA reads as TGTGCCAGCACCTCAGGTGTGAACACCGGGGAGCTGTTTTTT.